This T cell receptor beta chain was documented in a study of OX40 agonist ivuxolimab in advanced cancers. Concerning the study at large: Ivuxolimab was a fully human IgG2 agonistic monoclonal antibody targeting the costimulatory receptor OX40 (CD134). Intravenous ivuxolimab was administered to patients every 2 weeks at six dose levels: 0.01, 0.1, 0.3, 1.5, 3 and 10 mg/kg. Among the roughly 54 dose-escalation patients, around 19 had hepatocellular carcinoma, 15 or so melanoma, 9 renal cell carcinoma and 9 head and neck cancer. A male proportion of 82.7% and a mean age of about 60 years, ranging from about 23 to 90, were recorded for the dose-escalation cohort. The paper covers the monotherapy dose-escalation part of the phase I ivuxolimab trial, which included N of about 56 patients. Peripheral TCRbeta sequencing aimed to test whether ivuxolimab altered TCR sequence diversity and caused clonal T-cell expansion. Patients were allowed to have had prior anti-PD-1, anti-PD-L1 or anti-CTLA-4 therapy, and approximately 39% of the dose-escalation patients had been treated with checkpoint inhibitors. Partial responses occurred in three dose-escalation patients, of whom one had hepatocellular carcinoma and two had cutaneous melanoma.

The CDR3 covers 16 residues, taking in both the cysteine and the phenylalanine. Here the CDR3 DNA is all that survives: 48 bases in frame from base 1. The CDR1 and CDR2 encoded by the germline V gene are MDHEN and SYDVKM. The junction shows trimming of 3 bases on V and 0 bases on J, plus 12 bases between the germline ends. As concerns this clone: Its binding antigen is unknown. No clone much larger than this one lies a single base away; base qualities are absent.

Broad study findings and their caveats: After ivuxolimab, expanded clones were on average more numerous among CD8+ T cells than among CD4+ T cells. At doses of 0.1 to 3.0 mg/kg, clonal expansion of both CD4+ and CD8+ blood T cells was observed from baseline to week 6. In the 0.1-3.0 mg/kg groups, partial responders had among the lowest normalized peripheral clonal expansion, particularly in CD8+ T cells. Low levels of normalized T-cell clonal expansion were also shown by some nonresponding patients. Antigen specificity was not determined for the clonally expanded peripheral T cells.

Genomic DNA was isolated from the sorted cells so that the TCRbeta CDR3 region could be sequenced. The immunoSEQ Assay was used for sequencing of TCRbeta CDR3 regions. The source is immuneACCESS, and TCRdb retained only in-frame sequences with V and J called. Part of the clones is not carried over; for the studies checked, unresolved V genes explain less than half of this, and the remainder is unexplained. Within this sample are 90,000 or so clones, with about 90% of them counted one time only. Of the sample, almost 8.5% is held by the ten largest clones. Patients with a history of autoimmune disease or receiving systemic immunosuppression were excluded from the trial. Peripheral blood for TCR sequencing was collected from all dose cohorts at baseline, on cycle 4 day 1, and on cycle 7 day 1. The samples were drawn from a first-in-human, open-label, multicenter phase I dose-escalation trial of ivuxolimab. Adults with locally advanced or metastatic melanoma, renal cell, hepatocellular, or head and neck squamous cell carcinoma were enrolled in the trial. CD4+ and CD8+ T cells were sorted separately from peripheral blood before TCR sequencing.

This sequence was found in an adult with an advanced solid tumor such as melanoma, head and neck, liver or kidney cancer. The chain is assembled from TRBV28 and TRBJ1-5; no D segment can be confidently identified. The source was CD4+ or CD8+ T cells sorted from blood, collected in a trial of the OX40 agonist ivuxolimab. The nucleotide sequence is given as TGTGCCAGCAGTTTCAGCGGACCCTTTAGCAATCAGCCCCAGCATTTT. Its amino acids are CASSFSGPFSNQPQHF. The full variable domain, with segments outside the CDR3 supplied by the reference TRBV28 and TRBJ1-5 proteins, appears as DVKVTQSSRYLVKRTGEKVFLECVQDMDHENMFWYRQDPGLGLRLIYFSYDVKMKEKGDIPEGYSVSREKKERFSLILESASTNQTSMYLCASSFSGPFSNQPQHFGDGTRLSIL.